Below are 32 T cell receptor beta chains sequenced from a single sample in a study of blood T cell repertoires in COVID-19 (TCRdb year 2020). The library was generated by the immunoSEQ multiplex PCR assay. TCRdb took this table from immuneACCESS and kept in-frame rearrangements with V and J called. Such tables lack part of the clones; where checked against another copy, unresolved V genes explain under half of the gap, and the rest is unexplained. In all, the sample holds 150,000 to 190,000 clones, and 76% of those were seen once. The ten biggest clones cover less than 4.5% of the sample. Sequenced input: peripheral blood. Source of these receptors: a woman at least 80 years old with acute or convalescent COVID-19.

The rearrangement uses TRBV5-1 and TRBJ2-2, with TRBD1 matching over 9 bases. Germline CDR1 is SGHRS and CDR2 is YFSETQ. The CDR3 sequence is 15 residues long. V shed 5 bases, J shed 1 base, and the junction held 3 bases outside the gene matches. The CDR3: CASRTGQGNTGELFF. In DNA form, the CDR3 reads TGCGCCAGCAGAACGGGACAGGGGAACACCGGGGAGCTGTTTTTT.

V usage is TRBV7-8 and J usage is TRBJ2-5; 11 bases are a match to TRBD2. The CDR3 loop spans 16 amino acids. From germline, CDR1 is SGHVS and CDR2 FQNEAQ. The V and J ends lost 0 bases and 5 bases, in that order; junction bases with no gene match: 5. The CDR3 sequence: CASSLATTSGTETQYF. CDR3 coding DNA: TGTGCCAGCAGCTTAGCTACGACTAGCGGGACCGAGACCCAGTACTTC.

V and J are TRBV5-6 and TRBJ1-2, with D perhaps matching TRBD1 (6 bases). CDR3 size: 15 residues. Trimming took 5 bases from V and 4 from J, leaving 18 bases between them. From germline, CDR1 is SGHDT and CDR2 YYEEEE. The CDR3 loop reads CASSYTTGFSYGYTF. The CDR3 coding sequence is TGTGCCAGCAGTTATACTACAGGGTTTTCCTATGGCTACACCTTC.

The chain recombines TRBV3-1 (or the pseudogene TRBV3-2) with TRBJ1-1; D is unresolved. Trimming took 4 bases from V and 6 from J, leaving 9 bases between them. The CDR3 loop spans 12 amino acids. Germline V gene lookup returns CDR1 LGHDT and CDR2 YNNKEL (reference sequence). The CDR3 spells CASSRGGAEAFF. CDR3 coding DNA: TGTGCCAGCAGCCGCGGAGGTGCTGAAGCTTTCTTT.

The V call is TRBV4-3, the J call TRBJ2-1; TRBD2 might be the D (5 bases). CDR3 length: 16 residues. Germline assignment: CDR1 LGHNA and CDR2 YSLEER. V was shortened by 4 bases and J by 2 bases, with 15 bases between the two germline ends. In DNA form, the CDR3 reads TGCGCCAGCAGCCGGGAGAGGTCAGCAACCTACAATGAGCAGTTCTTC. Its translation: CASSRERSATYNEQFF.

The rearrangement joins TRBV18 to TRBJ2-1; 7 bases are a match to TRBD2. J gave up 5 bases and V 3 bases, and 7 bases lay outside the gene matches. Germline CDR1 reads KGHSH; CDR2 reads LQKENI. There are 15 residues in the CDR3. The CDR3 sequence is CASSPASGVHNEQFF. In DNA form, the CDR3 reads TGTGCCAGCTCACCGGCCAGCGGGGTCCACAATGAGCAGTTCTTC.

The chain has TRBV3-1 (or the pseudogene TRBV3-2) and TRBJ2-5, with TRBD2 identical over 7 bases. V shed 2 bases, J shed 2 bases, and the junction held 2 bases outside the gene matches. From germline, CDR1 is LGHDT and CDR2 YNNKEL (reference sequence). There are 14 residues in the CDR3. CDR3 DNA sequence: TGTGCCAGCAGCCAACGACTAGCTCAAGAGACCCAGTACTTC. Amino acid sequence: CASSQRLAQETQYF.

The CDR3 spells CASGLGTSGIGEQFF. The CDR3 nucleotides are TGTGCTAGTGGTTTAGGGACTAGCGGGATTGGTGAGCAGTTCTTC. This chain links TRBV12-5 with TRBJ2-1; TRBD2 matches 13 bases. Germline assignment: CDR1 LGHNT and CDR2 FRNRAP. This CDR3 is built from 15 residues. V shed 3 bases and J 9 bases; nucleotides not matched to a gene: 5.

Notes on this clone: The junction departs from germline at one end; a sequencing error may be responsible. The chain has TRBV7-8 and TRBJ1-1; unclear D gene. CDR3 length equals 12 residues. Germline values: CDR1 SGHVS, CDR2 FQNEAQ. The CDR3 is CASSKANSEAFF. For the CDR3, the DNA is TGTGCCAGCAGTAAGGCCAACAGTGAAGCTTTCTTT.

This clone was seen once. V gene TRBV7-6 combines with J gene TRBJ1-5, with D possibly being TRBD1 (5 bases). Trimming took off 4 bases at V and 5 bases at J, with 9 bases between the two ends. This CDR3 contains 13 residues. Germline CDR1 and CDR2: SGHVS and FNYEAQ. Written as DNA, the CDR3 is TGTGCCAGCAGCTCAGGGCTAGATCAGCCCCAGCATTTT. This translates into CASSSGLDQPQHF.

The J gene is TRBJ2-5, the V gene TRBV10-1, with a possible D match to TRBD1 (5 bases). Trimming took off 0 bases at V and 2 bases at J, with 10 bases between the two ends. The CDR3 runs 15 residues. Germline CDR1 and CDR2: WNHNN and SYGVQD (reference sequence). The CDR3 region is CASSESQGPQETQYF. DNA of the CDR3: TGCGCCAGCAGTGAGTCGCAGGGTCCGCAAGAGACCCAGTACTTC.

The CDR3 loop reads CASSFDRGADGYTF. In nucleotides, the CDR3 is TGTGCCAGCAGCTTTGACAGGGGGGCGGATGGCTACACCTTC. V usage is TRBV7-8 and J usage is TRBJ1-2, with 9 bases fitting TRBD1. The CDR3 has 14 amino acids. V shed 3 bases, J shed 6 bases, and the junction held 5 bases outside the gene matches. Germline V gene data show CDR1 as SGHVS and CDR2 as FQNEAQ.

This chain links TRBV30 with TRBJ1-1, with a possible D match to TRBD1 (5 bases). V was pared by 2 bases and J by 0 bases, with 10 bases between. The CDR3 loop spans 14 amino acids. Germline CDR1 reads GTSNPN; CDR2 reads SVGIG (reference sequence). The CDR3 nucleotides read TGTGCCTGGAGTTGGGGACTCTTGAACACTGAAGCTTTCTTT. Amino acids: CAWSWGLLNTEAFF.

Comments on this clone: One junction end does not reproduce the germline sequence, and a read error may be involved. J is TRBJ2-1 and V is TRBV7-8, with a weak D call TRBD1 (5 bases). CDR1 is SGHVS, CDR2 FQNEAQ, per germline. The CDR3 covers 12 residues. The DNA for the CDR3 is TGTGCCAGCAGCTCGGTGGGGCCCAATCTCCTCTTC. This translates into CASSSVGPNLLF.

The chain recombines TRBV19 with TRBJ2-1; 12 bases line up with TRBD1. V was pared by 6 bases and J by 4 bases, with 4 bases of the junction left unmatched. Per the germline V gene, CDR1 is LNHDA and CDR2 is SQIVND (reference sequence). This CDR3 region has 15 residues. The CDR3 region has the DNA TGTGCCAGTAGCCTGGGACAGGGGGCTTACAATGAGCAGTTCTTC. This translates into CASSLGQGAYNEQFF. Complete variable domain (other parts from reference TRBV19 and TRBJ2-1): DGGITQSPKYLFRKEGQNVTLSCEQNLNHDAMYWYRQDPGQGLRLIYYSQIVNDFQKGDIAEGYSVSREKKESFPLTVTSAQKNPTAFYLCASSLGQGAYNEQFFGPGTRLTVL.

This chain connects TRBV19 to TRBJ1-2; D unresolved. Deletions cut 3 bases from V and 13 bases from J, with 15 bases between. Per germline, CDR1 LNHDA and CDR2 SQIVND (reference sequence). The CDR3 loop spans 12 amino acids. The DNA of the CDR3 is TGTGCCAGTAGTATGAGATACCTACCGGTCACCTTC. Residues: CASSMRYLPVTF.

This clone turned up a few times. V is TRBV10-3 and J is TRBJ2-3; possible D gene TRBD1, 6 bases. The germline V gene has CDR1 ENHRY and CDR2 SYGVKD. Trimming pared 4 bases from V and 4 bases from J, leaving 18 bases between. The CDR3 has 16 residues. As DNA, the CDR3 is TGTGCCATCAGTGGGCCGACAGGTCTCGCGGCAGATACGCAGTATTTT. Protein product: CAISGPTGLAADTQYF.

V gene TRBV27 combines with J gene TRBJ2-1; D remains ambiguous. Germline CDR1 and CDR2: MNHEY and SMNVEV (reference sequence). Trimming took 6 bases from V and 7 from J, leaving 13 bases between them. The CDR3 is made up of 13 amino acids. The DNA for the CDR3 is TGTGCCAGCAGACCTCAAGCGAGGAATGAGCAGTTCTTC. Encoded protein: CASRPQARNEQFF.

The chain joins TRBV5-1 to TRBJ2-1; 9 bases are a match to TRBD2. The CDR3 spans 16 residues. Germline V gene lookup returns CDR1 SGHRS and CDR2 YFSETQ. V lost 4 bases, J lost 6 bases, and 11 bases stayed unmatched. This CDR3 reads CASSTGLAPRRNEQFF. The CDR3 nucleotides are TGCGCCAGCAGCACGGGACTAGCCCCTAGGCGCAATGAGCAGTTCTTC.

V and J are TRBV2 and TRBJ1-6; no reliable D call. V was cut by 6 bases and J by 7 bases, with 16 bases left in between. Germline V lookup: CDR1 SNHLY, CDR2 FYNNEI. The CDR3 contains 15 residues. The CDR3 region is CASSSGEERNSPLHF. CDR3 sequence (DNA): TGTGCCAGCAGCAGCGGGGAAGAGAGAAATTCACCCCTCCACTTT.

The rearrangement links TRBV7-3 to TRBJ2-1, with TRBD2 matching over 10 bases. Unmatched junction bases numbered 4, after V lost 2 bases and J lost 6 bases. The CDR3 has 15 residues. Germline V gives CDR1 SGHTA, CDR2 FQGTGA. The CDR3 here is CASSLSTSGFNEQFF. The DNA of the CDR3 is TGTGCCAGCAGCTTATCGACTAGCGGGTTCAATGAGCAGTTCTTC. Filled out from reference TRBV7-3 and TRBJ2-1, the complete variable domain reads GAGVSQTPSNKVTEKGKYVELRCDPISGHTALYWYRQSLGQGPEFLIYFQGTGAADDSGLPNDRFFAVRPEGSVSTLKIQRTERGDSAVYLCASSLSTSGFNEQFFGPGTRLTVL.

The chain uses TRBV19 and TRBJ1-4, with 7 bases identical to TRBD1. The V gene's germline CDR1 is LNHDA and CDR2 SQIVND (reference sequence). This CDR3 spans 14 amino acids. The ends lost 6 bases at V and 5 bases at J; junction bases unmatched: 6. The CDR3 loop is CASRTVDRNEKLFF. CDR3 DNA sequence: TGTGCCAGTAGGACCGTGGACAGGAATGAAAAACTGTTTTTT.

V is TRBV18 and J is TRBJ1-2; D is unresolved. Germline CDR1 reads KGHSH; CDR2 reads LQKENI. The CDR3 extends over 14 amino acids. Trimming removed 6 bases at V and 5 bases at J, with 16 bases between. CDR3 residues: CASSPSREGYGYTF. Here the CDR3 DNA reads TGTGCCAGCTCGCCCTCCCGGGAGGGTTATGGCTACACCTTC.

The chain joins TRBV6-2 or TRBV6-3 to TRBJ1-6; 7 nucleotides agree with TRBD1. Per germline, CDR1 MNHEY and CDR2 SVGEGT. J lost 0 bases, V lost 6 bases, and 20 bases had no gene match. The CDR3 is 21 residues long. The CDR3 DNA reads TGTGCCAGCAGACCTGGCCTGCCGGGACAGCGGACAAGCTCCTATAATTCACCCCTCCACTTT. The encoded protein is CASRPGLPGQRTSSYNSPLHF.

Only a few counts were recorded for this clone. This chain joins TRBV7-2 and TRBJ1-2; a possible D gene is TRBD1 (5 bases). The CDR3 has 16 residues. The germline V gene encodes CDR1 SGHTA and CDR2 FQGNSA. V gave up 4 bases and J gave up 4 bases, with 19 bases separating them. Written as DNA, the CDR3 is TGTGCCAGCAGCTCGACCCCCCTGGCCGGGGGCTATGGCTACACCTTC. It encodes CASSSTPLAGGYGYTF.

As regards this clone: This may stem from a read error, because a much larger clone lies one nucleotide away. V is TRBV27 and J is TRBJ1-2, with TRBD1 matching 9 bases. This CDR3 spans 13 amino acids. Germline values: CDR1 MNHEY, CDR2 SMNVEV (reference sequence). The V and J ends lost 2 bases and 6 bases, in that order; junction bases with no gene match: 1. DNA of the CDR3: TGTGCCAGCAGTTTAGGGACAGGGAATGGCTACACCTTC. It is translated as CASSLGTGNGYTF.

This clone occurred many times. CDR3 bases: TGCGCCAGCAGCTTATCGGGGTCGTTTGAAAAACTGTTTTTT. It translates to CASSLSGSFEKLFF. The rearrangement joins TRBV5-1 to TRBJ1-4, with unresolved D. The CDR3 sequence is 14 residues long. The V gene's germline CDR1 is SGHRS and CDR2 YFSETQ. V lost 2 bases to trimming and J lost 7 bases, with 12 bases between them.

This clone turned up a few times. This sample also contains other DNA sequences that code for the same CDR3. This chain connects TRBV2 to TRBJ2-2; D possibly corresponds to TRBD2 (7 bases). The CDR3 consists of 16 residues. From germline, CDR1 is SNHLY and CDR2 FYNNEI. V shed 2 bases and J shed 1 base, with 11 bases lying between them. The DNA of the CDR3 is TGTGCCAGCAGTGAACGGGGGGCGGGGAACACCGGGGAGCTGTTTTTT. It encodes CASSERGAGNTGELFF.

V and J are TRBV5-4 and TRBJ2-7, with a tentative D call TRBD2 (5 bases). Germline V gene data show CDR1 as SGHNT and CDR2 as YYREEE (reference sequence). The V gene lost 2 bases and the J gene lost 0 bases, with 12 bases spanning the gap. This CDR3 has 15 amino acids. The CDR3 DNA follows: TGTGCCAGCAGCTTTCCGGGATCCAACTCCTACGAGCAGTACTTC. It yields the protein CASSFPGSNSYEQYF.

The chain joins TRBV9 to TRBJ2-5, with D possibly TRBD1 on 6 matching bases. From germline, CDR1 is SGDLS and CDR2 YYNGEE. V was cut by 0 bases and J by 4 bases, with 16 bases left in between. This CDR3 contains 16 residues. The CDR3 nucleotides read TGTGCCAGCAGCGTAGGCTATGGACAGTTCGGAGAGACCCAGTACTTC. Translated, it gives CASSVGYGQFGETQYF. The whole variable domain, filled in from reference TRBV9 and TRBJ2-5, reads DSGVTQTPKHLITATGQRVTLRCSPRSGDLSVYWYQQSLDQGLQFLIQYYNGEERAKGNILERFSAQQFPDLHSELNLSSLELGDSALYFCASSVGYGQFGETQYFGPGTRLLVL.

The chain employs TRBV13 and TRBJ2-3; 13 nucleotides agree with TRBD2. The length of the CDR3 is 18 residues. CDR1 and CDR2 (germline): PRHDT, FYEKMQ (reference sequence). Germline trimming cut 0 bases from V and 7 bases from J; bases unmatched to any gene: 10. CDR3 sequence reads: CASSLGETSGGLGYTQYF. Here the CDR3 DNA reads TGTGCCAGCAGCTTAGGGGAGACTAGCGGGGGGCTCGGATATACGCAGTATTTT.

V and J are TRBV5-1 and TRBJ2-1; TRBD2 matches 12 bases. This CDR3 spans 16 amino acids. CDR1 SGHRS and CDR2 YFSETQ come from the germline V gene. After removal of 2 bases from V and 4 bases from J, the junction contained 4 bases not matched to a gene. CDR3 amino acids: CASSFSTSGSYNEQFF. The CDR3 DNA sequence: TGCGCCAGCAGCTTCTCGACTAGCGGGAGTTACAATGAGCAGTTCTTC.